The clone carrying this TCR beta chain has a count of ten or more. Its target is unknown. The germline gives CDR1 SGHRS, CDR2 YFSETQ. V lost 0 bases, J lost 0 bases, and 15 bases lay in between. There are 17 residues in the CDR3. The data were taken from a study of T-cell reconstitution after alpha-beta-depleted transplantation in children. Notes on the study in general: T-cell counts and diversity at one year following transplant were attributed mainly to newly produced T cells. From surviving recipient T cells and thymic progenitors came the high day-60 TCRbeta diversity observed in some patients. Approximately two months post-transplant, alpha-beta T cells reportedly originated from several hundred expanded graft clones.

TCRbeta library construction was performed incorporating unique molecular identifiers. From the PCR reads, TCRdb called clonotypes with MiXCR, one entry per CDR3 protein. Of roughly 300,000 distinct CDR3 sequences in the sample, about 9.9% were seen once. Sequenced material: peripheral blood, taken 180 days after TCRalphabeta/CD19-depleted stem cell transplant. This TCR was sampled from a male patient between 2 and 15 years old who had a stem cell transplant for chronic granulomatous disease, so the T cells may come from the graft donor. This chain links TRBV5-1 with TRBJ1-1; D gene ambiguous. DNA of the CDR3: TGCGCCAGCAGCTTGGCCTCTGGTTCGGCCCTGAACACTGAAGCTTTCTTT. Translating gives CASSLASGSALNTEAFF.